This TCR beta chain was retrieved from a study of blood T cell repertoires in COVID-19. Germline loops: CDR1 SGHRS, CDR2 YFSETQ. Trimming took 5 bases from V and 0 from J, leaving 14 bases between them. CDR3 size: 15 residues. Generated by immunoSEQ multiplex PCR, the TCRdb table keeps only in-frame clones and is missing some. The repertoire consists of 350,000 or so clones, with approximately 89% occurring once and the leading ten covering approximately 4.1%. This receptor was identified in an older woman with COVID-19, enrolled during active disease. Input material: peripheral blood. This chain joins TRBV5-1 and TRBJ1-1; D is unclear. CDR3 amino acids: CASSTGVPLNTEAFF. DNA of the CDR3: TGCGCCAGCAGTACTGGTGTTCCTCTGAACACTGAAGCTTTCTTT.